Reported below is one TCR beta chain. Its antigen is unidentified. Losses at the gene ends were 1 base for V and 8 bases for J; bases not matched to a gene: 4. Germline-derived CDR1 and CDR2 are SGHTA and FQGNSA. The CDR3 is 14 residues long. This sample is part of a study of T cell responses to AZD1222 COVID-19 vaccine. Profiling relied on immunoSEQ multiplex PCR, and the TCRdb table lists in-frame clones only, not all of them. This repertoire shows roughly 140,000 clones, 94% found once; its top ten account for roughly 1.3%. Study observations and caveats: Spike-wide coverage was observed for vaccine-associated CD4 TCRs, with dominant responses at 160-218 and 743-854. Seropositive at baseline were only a handful of AZD1222 recipients. Repertoires were collected only later (after the peak T cell response had occurred).

The J gene is TRBJ2-1, the V gene TRBV7-2; 8 bases fit TRBD2. The source of this sequence is an adult in good health. The input for sequencing was peripheral blood, taken on day 0 of AZD1222 vaccination. CDR3: CASSLVTSEDEQFF. The CDR3, as DNA: TGTGCCAGCAGCTTAGTGACTAGCGAGGATGAGCAGTTCTTC.